The 22 T cell receptor beta chains reported below all come from one sample, sequenced in a study of T cell responses to AZD1222 COVID-19 vaccine. Assay used: immunoSEQ multiplex PCR; TCRdb lists only in-frame clones, some missing. The data contain 100,000 or so clones, 92% of them singletons. The source material was peripheral blood, sampled on day 0 of AZD1222 vaccination. These receptors came from an adult in good health.

The chain recombines TRBV4-3 with TRBJ2-2, with TRBD1 identical over 8 bases. The CDR3 runs 18 residues. The trim removed 0 bases at V and 7 bases at J, leaving 13 bases unmatched. The germline gives CDR1 LGHNA, CDR2 YSLEER. The CDR3 coding sequence is TGCGCCAGCAGCCAAGAGTTTTCCGGACAGGGCCCCCGCGGGGAGCTGTTTTTT. Translating it yields CASSQEFSGQGPRGELFF.

This chain connects TRBV20-1 to TRBJ2-3; no clear D gene. The CDR3 has 11 amino acids. Per the germline V gene, CDR1 is DFQATT and CDR2 is SNEGSKA (reference sequence). Trimming took off 1 base at V and 5 bases at J, with 4 bases between the two ends. The CDR3 spells CSARGLDTQYF. Written as DNA, the CDR3 is TGCAGTGCTAGAGGACTAGATACGCAGTATTTT.

This clone was observed a single time. The genes are TRBV11-3 and TRBJ1-3; possibly TRBD1 for D (5 bases). Germline V gene data show CDR1 as SGHNT and CDR2 as YENEEA. The CDR3 is 15 residues long. V lost 5 bases to trimming and J lost 0 bases, with 11 bases between them. DNA of the CDR3: TGTGCCAGCAGCCCGGGACCGACCTCTGGAAACACCATATATTTT. The encoded protein is CASSPGPTSGNTIYF. Based on the CDR3 plus reference TRBV11-3 and TRBJ1-3, the full variable domain is EAGVVQSPRYKIIEKKQPVAFWCNPISGHNTLYWYLQNLGQGPELLIRYENEEAVDDSQLPKDRFSAERLKGVDSTLKIQPAELGDSAVYLCASSPGPTSGNTIYFGEGSWLTVV.

The chain carries TRBV21-1 and TRBJ2-7; the table's D gene call, TRBD2, was not cross checked with the DNA. TRBV21-1 is a pseudogene segment. The CDR3 sequence is 16 residues long. The CDR3 is CASSLGWSDTSYEQYF. The CDR3 bases are TGTGCCAGCAGCCTCGGGTGGAGCGATACTTCCTACGAGCAGTACTTC.

The V gene is TRBV7-2, the J gene TRBJ2-5; D may be TRBD1 or TRBD2 (5 bases each). The CDR3 spans 14 residues. Germline V gene data show CDR1 as SGHTA and CDR2 as FQGNSA. Trimming shortened V by 3 bases and J by 6 bases, and 14 bases separated the two germline ends. In DNA form, the CDR3 reads TGTGCCAGCAGCTTCCGCAGGGACCCAAAGACCCAGTACTTC. Protein product: CASSFRRDPKTQYF.

This clone has just a few counts. The rearrangement links TRBV2 to TRBJ1-1, with D maybe TRBD1 (6 bases). The CDR3 length is 15 residues. Germline assignment: CDR1 SNHLY and CDR2 FYNNEI. Trimming took 6 bases from V and 5 from J, leaving 19 bases between them. In DNA form, the CDR3 reads TGTGCCAGCAGCCCCACCAGGACAGATGCTACTGAAGCTTTCTTT. This gives the protein CASSPTRTDATEAFF.

The V call is TRBV6-1, the J call TRBJ1-2; maybe TRBD1 (5 bases). The CDR3 is made up of 14 amino acids. The V gene's germline CDR1 is MNHNS and CDR2 SASEGT. Between the trimmed V and J ends, which lost 2 bases and 2 bases, there was a span of 9 bases. CDR3 sequence reads: CASSEWRDNYGYTF. In DNA, the CDR3 is TGTGCCAGCAGTGAATGGAGGGACAACTATGGCTACACCTTC.

V and J are TRBV30 and TRBJ2-3; D possibly corresponds to TRBD1 (6 bases). The CDR3 length is 12 residues. V lost 3 bases and J lost 4, with 8 bases in between. CDR1 and CDR2 from the germline V gene are GTSNPN and SVGIG (reference sequence). The DNA for the CDR3 is TGTGCCTGGAGCGGACAGTCAGATACGCAGTATTTT. Translated, it gives CAWSGQSDTQYF. The full variable domain, completed using reference TRBV30 and TRBJ2-3, is SQTIHQWPATLVQPVGSPLSLECTVEGTSNPNLYWYRQAAGRGLQLLFYSVGIGQISSEVPQNLSASRPQDRQFILSSKKLLLSDSGFYLCAWSGQSDTQYFGPGTRLTVL.

V is TRBV7-6 and J is TRBJ1-1, with unresolved D. The length of the CDR3 is 14 residues. Germline CDR1 reads SGHVS; CDR2 reads FNYEAQ. V was clipped by 3 bases and J by 1 base, with 9 bases between them. CDR3: CASSFAYGNTEAFF. The CDR3 DNA is TGTGCCAGCAGCTTCGCATACGGGAACACTGAAGCTTTCTTT.

The V gene is TRBV19, the J gene TRBJ1-1, with a possible D match to TRBD1 (6 bases). Trimming shortened V by 7 bases and J by 4 bases, and 16 bases separated the two germline ends. The CDR3 is 14 amino acids. Germline loops: CDR1 LNHDA, CDR2 SQIVND (reference sequence). For the CDR3, the DNA is TGTGCCAGTAAAATTACAGGGTTTGGCACTGAAGCTTTCTTT. It specifies CASKITGFGTEAFF.

This chain joins TRBV6-5 and TRBJ2-5, with D perhaps TRBD2 (6 bases). The CDR3 covers 15 residues. Per the germline V gene, CDR1 is MNHEY and CDR2 is SVGAGI. V was trimmed by 5 bases and J by 1 base, leaving 14 bases between them. The CDR3 reads CASSLSRGSQETQYF. The CDR3 bases are TGTGCCAGCAGTCTCTCCCGGGGGTCCCAAGAGACCCAGTACTTC.

The J gene is TRBJ1-6, the V gene TRBV4-1, with D maybe TRBD1 (6 bases). Looked up from germline, CDR1 is MGHRA and CDR2 is YSYEKL. V was shortened by 0 bases and J by 0 bases, with 12 bases between the two germline ends. This CDR3 spans 18 amino acids. The CDR3 here is CASSQDGQLSSYNSPLHF. DNA of the CDR3: TGCGCCAGCAGCCAAGACGGACAGCTGAGCTCCTATAATTCACCCCTCCACTTT.

The chain carries TRBV6-5 and TRBJ2-7; D may be TRBD2 (5 bases). Germline V gene lookup returns CDR1 MNHEY and CDR2 SVGAGI. There are 15 residues in the CDR3. V gave up 3 bases and J gave up 2 bases, with 14 bases separating them. As DNA, the CDR3 is TGTGCCAGCAGTTATGCCAGAAAAGCGGCCTACGAGCAGTACTTC. Protein: CASSYARKAAYEQYF.

The rearrangement uses TRBV5-1 and TRBJ1-4; D unclear. The CDR3 runs to 15 residues. V lost 0 bases and J lost 4, with 10 bases in between. Germline CDR1 reads SGHRS; CDR2 reads YFSETQ. The CDR3 here is CASSLDLADNEKLFF. The CDR3 DNA reads TGCGCCAGCAGCTTGGACCTAGCCGATAATGAAAAACTGTTTTTT.

A single count supports this clone. The J gene is TRBJ1-1, the V gene TRBV20-1; maybe TRBD1 (6 bases). The CDR3 contains 13 residues. Trimming left V 3 bases short and J 6 bases short, with 14 bases between. Germline CDR1 is DFQATT and CDR2 is SNEGSKA (reference sequence). The CDR3 bases are TGCAGTGCTAGTGCACAGGGTTCCTCTGAAGCTTTCTTT. Translating it yields CSASAQGSSEAFF.

This clone appeared once. The chain combines TRBV25-1 with TRBJ2-7; tentative D call: TRBD1 (6 bases). Germline CDR1 MGHDK, CDR2 SYGVNS. With 5 bases removed from V and 3 bases from J, the gap between germline ends came to 14 bases. This CDR3 region has 14 residues. The CDR3 DNA follows: TGTGCCAGCAGTCCGGGGACACCTTACTACGAGCAGTACTTC. This codes for CASSPGTPYYEQYF.

This clone was counted a single time. The chain has TRBV7-8 and TRBJ1-1; D gene uncertain. This CDR3 comprises 12 residues. Germline CDR1 and CDR2: SGHVS and FQNEAQ. With 4 bases removed from V and 10 bases from J, the gap between germline ends came to 13 bases. CDR3 region: CASSYPRSIAFF. CDR3 coding DNA: TGTGCCAGCAGCTACCCCCGGAGTATAGCTTTCTTT.

The chain is built from TRBV14 and TRBJ1-1; possibly TRBD1 for D (5 bases). This CDR3 is built from 12 residues. Germline CDR1 SGHDN, CDR2 FVKESK. V was clipped by 5 bases and J by 5 bases, with 9 bases between them. Written as DNA, the CDR3 is TGTGCCAGCAGCGCGCCAGGGACTGAAGCTTTCTTT. As protein: CASSAPGTEAFF.

This rearrangement joins TRBV30 to TRBJ2-7, with TRBD2 matching over 11 bases. The germline V gene encodes CDR1 GTSNPN and CDR2 SVGIG (reference sequence). The CDR3 totals 14 residues. The junction had 4 bases not matched to a gene; V was cut back by 4 bases and J by 2 bases. CDR3 in amino acids: CAWTSGGRTYEQYF. In DNA, the CDR3 is TGTGCCTGGACTAGCGGGGGGAGGACCTACGAGCAGTACTTC.

The chain carries TRBV6-5 and TRBJ1-4; 8 bases align to TRBD1. CDR1 MNHEY and CDR2 SVGAGI come from the germline V gene. V gave up 4 bases and J gave up 3 bases; unmatched junction bases: 7. This CDR3 region has 16 residues. The CDR3 region has the DNA TGTGCCAGCAGTTTAACGACAGGGGCGGCTAATGAAAAACTGTTTTTT. Translated, it gives CASSLTTGAANEKLFF.

This chain connects TRBV4-2 to TRBJ2-2; 10 bases are shared with TRBD2. Germline assignment: CDR1 LGHNA and CDR2 YNFKEQ. CDR3 length: 16 residues. J was trimmed by 5 bases and V by 6 bases; bases with no gene match: 9. In nucleotides, the CDR3 is TGTGCCAGCAGAGACCAGCGGGGGGGCTCGACCGGGGAGCTGTTTTTT. This translates into CASRDQRGGSTGELFF.

The gene calls are TRBV5-1 and TRBJ1-5; 7 nucleotides agree with TRBD1. CDR3 size: 14 residues. The V gene's germline CDR1 is SGHRS and CDR2 YFSETQ. J lost 4 bases, V lost 5 bases, and 6 bases had no gene match. CDR3 region: CASRPDRENQPQHF. CDR3 DNA sequence: TGCGCCAGCAGACCAGACAGGGAGAATCAGCCCCAGCATTTT. Together with reference TRBV5-1 and TRBJ1-5, the CDR3 gives the full variable domain: KAGVTQTPRYLIKTRGQQVTLSCSPISGHRSVSWYQQTPGQGLQFLFEYFSETQRNKGNFPGRFSGRQFSNSRSEMNVSTLELGDSALYLCASRPDRENQPQHFGDGTRLSIL.